Listed below are T cell receptor beta chains from one sample, sequenced in a study of blood T cell repertoires in COVID-19. Clones were sequenced by immunoSEQ multiplex PCR, and TCRdb holds only the in-frame ones, with some missing. The top ten hold less than 7.5% of the sample, which has roughly 230,000 clones, roughly 84% seen once. Sequencing input: peripheral blood. These receptors originate from a woman aged 50 to 60 with acute or convalescent COVID-19. CDR3s include the opening cysteine and the closing phenylalanine or tryptophan. D genes are given only for firm matches. Expanded clones are given a class, and other clones once, few, many or no size at all.

d_call,clone_size,j_call,v_call,cdr3_aa,cdr3_nt
.,.,TRBJ1-1,TRBV30,CAWIPQGIFSGAFF,TGTGCCTGGATTCCACAGGGTATTTTTTCGGGAGCTTTCTTT
.,.,TRBJ2-5,TRBV28,CASSLATVRETQYF,TGTGCCAGCAGCCTGGCGACAGTCCGGGAGACCCAGTACTTC
.,.,TRBJ1-6,TRBV2,CASSTELRPLHF,TGTGCCAGCAGTACAGAGCTTCGACCCCTCCACTTT
.,.,TRBJ2-1,TRBV7-3,CASSPIRGAGGEQFF,TGTGCCAGCAGCCCCATCCGGGGGGCCGGGGGGGAGCAGTTCTTC
TRBD1,.,TRBJ1-6,TRBV3-1/TRBV3-2,CASSHMDRDNSPLHF,TGTGCCAGCAGCCACATGGACAGGGATAATTCACCCCTCCACTTT
.,.,TRBJ2-7,TRBV28,CASSVKYEQYF,TGTGCCAGCAGTGTTAAATACGAGCAGTACTTC
TRBD2,.,TRBJ2-5,TRBV5-4,CASRCRWPSGGAETQYF,TGTGCCAGCAGGTGCCGGTGGCCTAGCGGGGGGGCGGAGACCCAGTACTTC
TRBD1,once,TRBJ1-2,TRBV11-2,CASSLGQNYGYTF,TGTGCCAGCAGCTTGGGACAGAACTATGGCTACACCTTC
TRBD2,.,TRBJ2-2,TRBV4-3,CASSRSGTLGGELFF,TGCGCCAGCAGCCGAAGCGGGACCCTCGGCGGGGAGCTGTTTTTT
TRBD2,.,TRBJ2-1,TRBV9,CASSPGLAEGNEQFF,TGTGCCAGCAGCCCGGGACTAGCGGAGGGTAATGAGCAGTTCTTC
TRBD1,.,TRBJ1-5,TRBV4-1,CASSQSRTGRQPQHF,TGCGCCAGCAGCCAAAGCCGGACAGGGAGACAGCCCCAGCATTTT
TRBD2,.,TRBJ2-5,TRBV5-1,CASSQTSGSKETQYF,TGCGCCAGCAGCCAGACTAGCGGATCCAAAGAGACCCAGTACTTC
.,.,TRBJ2-5,TRBV27,CASSLSWGLVQETQYF,TGTGCCAGCAGTTTATCATGGGGGCTTGTACAAGAGACCCAGTACTTC
.,.,TRBJ1-1,TRBV5-6,CASSPAMGGEAFF,TGTGCCAGCAGCCCGGCGATGGGGGGTGAAGCTTTCTTT
TRBD1,.,TRBJ2-7,TRBV6-5,CASSYSTGEKPSF,TGTGCCAGCAGTTACTCGACAGGGGAAAAACCCAGCTTC
.,.,TRBJ2-7,TRBV11-2,CASSFADTYEQYF,TGTGCCAGCAGCTTCGCGGACACCTACGAGCAGTACTTC
TRBD2,.,TRBJ2-1,TRBV3-1/TRBV3-2,CASSQVWTRAYNEQFF,TGTGCCAGCAGCCAAGTGTGGACTAGGGCATACAATGAGCAGTTCTTC
.,once,TRBJ2-5,TRBV28,CASSFMGLRQETQYF,TGTGCCAGCAGTTTCATGGGACTTCGCCAAGAGACCCAGTACTTC
.,.,TRBJ1-5,TRBV19,CASSETGSNQPQHF,TGTGCCAGTAGTGAGACAGGAAGCAATCAGCCCCAGCATTTT
.,.,TRBJ2-3,TRBV11-2,CASSMGASTDTQYF,TGTGCCAGCAGCATGGGAGCCAGCACAGATACGCAGTATTTT
TRBD2,.,TRBJ2-4,TRBV3-1/TRBV3-2,CASSASLRGGLYIQYF,TGTGCCAGCAGCGCAAGCCTACGGGGGGGACTCTACATTCAGTACTTC
.,.,TRBJ1-1,TRBV27,CASSLYRGGHRAAFF,TGTGCCAGCAGTTTATATAGGGGGGGGCACAGGGCGGCTTTCTTT
.,.,TRBJ2-1,TRBV5-1,CASSLAGVQGPWDEQFF,TGCGCCAGCAGCTTGGCGGGTGTTCAGGGGCCCTGGGATGAGCAGTTCTTC
TRBD1,.,TRBJ1-2,TRBV3-1/TRBV3-2,CASSPASTGGRGYTF,TGTGCCAGCAGCCCCGCATCGACAGGGGGCCGTGGCTACACCTTC
.,.,TRBJ1-1,TRBV25-1,CASSDRGFAEAFF,TGTGCCAGCAGTGACAGGGGTTTCGCTGAAGCTTTCTTT
TRBD1,.,TRBJ1-5,TRBV19,CASTPGQGGQPQHF,TGTGCCAGTACCCCGGGACAGGGGGGCCAGCCCCAGCATTTT
TRBD1,.,TRBJ2-5,TRBV6-5,CASRQTGSVETQYF,TGTGCCAGCAGGCAGACAGGGAGTGTGGAGACCCAGTACTTC
.,once,TRBJ1-5,TRBV7-9,CASSLARQGNQPQHF,TGTGCCAGCAGCTTAGCTCGTCAGGGCAATCAGCCCCAGCATTTT
.,.,TRBJ2-7,TRBV6-6,CASSYSSYEQYF,TGTGCCAGCAGTTACTCTTCGTACGAGCAGTACTTC
TRBD2,many,TRBJ2-3,TRBV10-1,CASSESGRGSQYF,TGCGCCAGCAGTGAGTCCGGGAGGGGATCGCAGTATTTT
.,.,TRBJ1-2,TRBV20-1,CRTVVEDGYTF,TGCAGGACGGTGGTGGAGGATGGCTACACCTTC
TRBD1,.,TRBJ1-2,TRBV30,CAWQTGQGYGYTF,TGTGCCTGGCAAACAGGACAGGGGTATGGCTACACCTTC
.,.,TRBJ2-3,TRBV7-9,CASSLSTSTDTQYF,TGTGCCAGCAGCTTGAGCACCAGCACAGATACGCAGTATTTT
.,.,TRBJ2-5,TRBV7-2,CASSLERDQETQYF,TGTGCCAGCAGCTTAGAACGGGACCAAGAGACCCAGTACTTC
.,.,TRBJ1-5,TRBV7-2,CASSLGPGGNQPQHF,TGTGCCAGCAGCTTGGGGCCTGGCGGAAATCAGCCCCAGCATTTT
TRBD1,.,TRBJ1-1,TRBV28,CASSPRGTGYPEAFF,TGTGCCAGCAGTCCCAGGGGGACAGGGTACCCTGAAGCTTTCTTT
TRBD1,once,TRBJ2-7,TRBV4-3,CASSQPGGHEQYF,TGCGCCAGCAGCCAACCAGGGGGCCACGAGCAGTACTTC
TRBD1,.,TRBJ2-1,TRBV4-1,CASSQEAGGFYNEQFF,TGCGCCAGCAGCCAAGAGGCAGGGGGCTTCTACAATGAGCAGTTCTTC
.,.,TRBJ2-2,TRBV7-2,CASSPPQPPRGTGELFF,TGTGCCAGCAGCCCCCCCCAGCCTCCTAGGGGGACCGGGGAGCTGTTTTTT
.,.,TRBJ1-3,TRBV30,CAWNGEAGNTIYF,TGTGCCTGGAACGGGGAAGCTGGAAACACCATATATTTT
.,.,TRBJ2-3,TRBV2,CASSDTLRDSTDTQYF,TGTGCCAGCAGTGACACCCTCAGGGATAGCACAGATACGCAGTATTTT
.,.,TRBJ2-1,TRBV6-5,CASSPRDNEQFF,TGTGCCAGCAGTCCCCGGGACAATGAGCAGTTCTTC
.,.,TRBJ2-7,TRBV12-3/TRBV12-4,CASSFMSGEQYF,TGTGCCAGCAGTTTTATGTCGGGGGAGCAATACTTC
TRBD1,.,TRBJ2-1,TRBV28,CASSQASGQGYNEQFF,TGTGCCAGCAGTCAAGCCTCGGGACAGGGCTACAATGAGCAGTTCTTC
TRBD1,.,TRBJ1-3,TRBV10-3,CAISEAGQTSGNTIYF,TGTGCCATCAGTGAGGCGGGACAGACCTCTGGAAACACCATATATTTT
TRBD1,.,TRBJ1-3,TRBV5-8,CASSYGTEGSGNTIYF,TGTGCCAGCAGCTACGGGACAGAAGGCTCTGGAAACACCATATATTTT
.,.,TRBJ2-2,TRBV11-2,CASSLAGRTGELFF,TGTGCCAGCAGCTTAGCTGGGAGAACCGGGGAGCTGTTTTTT
.,.,TRBJ1-1,TRBV23-1,CARARQKDSKAFF,TGCGCCAGAGCGCGACAGAAAGACAGCAAGGCTTTCTTT
.,.,TRBJ2-5,TRBV11-3,CASSLGSQETQYF,TGTGCCAGCAGCTTGGGCAGCCAAGAGACCCAGTACTTC
TRBD2,.,TRBJ2-1,TRBV27,CASRLAGGPYNEQFF,TGTGCCAGCAGGCTAGCGGGAGGGCCTTACAATGAGCAGTTCTTC
TRBD1,.,TRBJ1-5,TRBV5-5,CASSFETGVPNQPQHF,TGTGCCAGCAGCTTTGAGACAGGGGTGCCCAATCAGCCCCAGCATTTT
TRBD2,.,TRBJ2-1,TRBV18,CASSRSGGRTYNEQFF,TGTGCCAGCTCACGCTCGGGCGGGAGGACCTACAATGAGCAGTTCTTC
.,.,TRBJ2-7,TRBV7-8,CASSVVGGRFTYEQYF,TGTGCCAGCAGCGTCGTCGGAGGCCGTTTCACCTACGAGCAGTACTTC
.,.,TRBJ1-6,TRBV7-2,CASSLARLGNNSPLHF,TGTGCCAGCAGCTTAGCCAGATTGGGCAATAATTCACCCCTCCACTTT
TRBD1,.,TRBJ1-6,TRBV7-9,CASSLEGQGNSPLHF,TGTGCCAGCAGCTTAGAGGGACAGGGAAATTCACCCCTCCACTTT